This entry lists 15 T cell receptor beta chains sequenced from one sample in a study of OX40 agonist ivuxolimab in advanced cancers. Library method: the immunoSEQ multiplex PCR assay. The table was pulled from immuneACCESS by TCRdb, which kept in-frame rearrangements only. Such tables lose some clones; where checked, under half of the loss comes from unresolved V genes, and the rest has no known cause. This sample is represented by 80,000 or so clones; over 85% of them were singletons. The leading ten clones occupy around 0.18% of the sample. Specimen: CD4+ or CD8+ T cells sorted from blood, collected in a trial of the OX40 agonist ivuxolimab. These receptors originate from an adult with an advanced solid tumor such as melanoma, head and neck, liver or kidney cancer.

The gene calls are TRBV15 and TRBJ1-5, with no clear D. V dropped 5 bases and J dropped 1 base, with 6 bases sitting between them. Per germline, CDR1 LNHNV and CDR2 YYDKDF (reference sequence). The CDR3 contains 13 residues. The CDR3 reads CATSPESNQPQHF. The CDR3, as DNA: TGTGCCACCAGCCCCGAGAGCAATCAGCCCCAGCATTTT. Full variable domain (outside the CDR3, taken from reference TRBV15 and TRBJ1-5): DAMVIQNPRYQVTQFGKPVTLSCSQTLNHNVMYWYQQKSSQAPKLLFHYYDKDFNNEADTPDNFQSRRPNTSFCFLDIRSPGLGDTAMYLCATSPESNQPQHFGDGTRLSIL.

The rearrangement joins TRBV4-1 to TRBJ1-2, with D possibly being TRBD1 (5 bases). Trimming removed 0 bases at V and 4 bases at J, with 12 bases between. Germline loops: CDR1 MGHRA, CDR2 YSYEKL. There are 15 residues in the CDR3. CDR3 nucleotides: TGCGCCAGCAGCCAAGATTGGGGCCAGGGCTATGGCTACACCTTC. Translated, it gives CASSQDWGQGYGYTF.

A few counts support this clone. V usage is TRBV19 and J usage is TRBJ2-7; D not certain. CDR3 length: 13 amino acids. Looked up from germline, CDR1 is LNHDA and CDR2 is SQIVND (reference sequence). V dropped 5 bases and J dropped 3 bases, with 11 bases sitting between them. For the CDR3, the DNA is TGTGCCAGTAGTCGCCCACAAAACTACGAGCAGTACTTC. Residues: CASSRPQNYEQYF.

The chain uses TRBV30 and TRBJ2-5; possibly TRBD2 for D (5 bases). The better agreement between TRBJ2-7 and the DNA end casts doubt on the J call. The CDR3 runs to 12 residues. Germline lookup yields CDR1 GTSNPN and CDR2 SVGIG (reference sequence). For the CDR3, the DNA is TGTGCCTGGATCGCGGGCGCCTACGAGCAGTACTTC. This gives the protein CAWIAGAYEQYF.

This chain joins TRBV9 and TRBJ2-7, with D uncertain. Germline loops: CDR1 SGDLS, CDR2 YYNGEE. The CDR3 contains 13 residues. The ends were cut back, 4 bases at V and 5 bases at J, with 13 bases in the middle. In DNA form, the CDR3 reads TGTGCCAGCAGCCTCACCCTCCGGGACGAGCAGTACTTC. Encoded protein: CASSLTLRDEQYF. Drawing the rest from reference TRBV9 and TRBJ2-7, the complete variable domain is DSGVTQTPKHLITATGQRVTLRCSPRSGDLSVYWYQQSLDQGLQFLIQYYNGEERAKGNILERFSAQQFPDLHSELNLSSLELGDSALYFCASSLTLRDEQYFGPGTRLTVT.

The J gene is TRBJ2-7, the V gene TRBV11-2; 8 positions match TRBD2. CDR1 SGHAT and CDR2 FQNNGV come from the germline V gene. The V segment lost 6 bases and the J segment 3 bases; nucleotides outside the gene matches: 10. The CDR3 is 15 residues long. This CDR3 reads CASRKPGTRDYEQYF. CDR3 nucleotide sequence: TGTGCCAGCAGAAAGCCCGGGACTAGGGACTACGAGCAGTACTTC. Full variable domain (remainder filled in from reference TRBV11-2 and TRBJ2-7): EAGVAQSPRYKIIEKRQSVAFWCNPISGHATLYWYQQILGQGPKLLIQFQNNGVVDDSQLPKDRFSAERLKGVDSTLKIQPAKLEDSAVYLCASRKPGTRDYEQYFGPGTRLTVT.

The rearrangement joins TRBV10-3 to TRBJ2-7; possible D gene TRBD1, 5 bases. CDR3 length: 14 amino acids. CDR1 and CDR2 from the germline V gene are ENHRY and SYGVKD. V dropped 5 bases and J dropped 0 bases, with 11 bases sitting between them. CDR3 residues: CAISSQASSYEQYF. Written as DNA, the CDR3 is TGTGCCATCAGTTCACAGGCAAGCTCCTACGAGCAGTACTTC.

This chain connects TRBV5-1 to TRBJ1-1; the D gene is possibly TRBD1 (6 bases). The germline CDR1 and CDR2 sequences are SGHRS and YFSETQ. Trimming cost V 0 bases and J 1 base, with 13 bases left between them. The CDR3 runs 16 residues. Here the CDR3 DNA reads TGCGCCAGCAGCTTGGGCAGGGGCGTAGGGAACACTGAAGCTTTCTTT. Residues: CASSLGRGVGNTEAFF.

CDR3 sequence (DNA): TGTGCCAGCAGCCACTACCCTGGACAGGGGAGGGCCGGGGAGCTGTTTTTT. Amino acids: CASSHYPGQGRAGELFF. This sequence joins TRBV7-3 and TRBJ2-2; 9 bases align to TRBD1. Germline CDR1 is SGHTA and CDR2 is FQGTGA. Losses at the gene ends were 5 bases for V and 6 bases for J; bases not matched to a gene: 13. This CDR3 is built from 17 residues.

The rearrangement uses TRBV15 and TRBJ2-2; the D gene is possibly TRBD1 (5 bases). This CDR3 comprises 13 residues. Germline CDR1 is LNHNV and CDR2 is YYDKDF (reference sequence). V was clipped by 0 bases and J by 7 bases, with 6 bases between them. The CDR3 DNA reads TGTGCCACCAGCAGAGACAGGGTCGGGGAGCTGTTTTTT. It translates to CATSRDRVGELFF.

The V call is TRBV6-5, the J call TRBJ1-2; possibly TRBD1 for D (5 bases). This CDR3 contains 13 residues. The germline CDR1 and CDR2 sequences are MNHEY and SVGAGI. Deletions cut 5 bases from V and 1 base from J, with 8 bases between. CDR3 sequence reads: CASSLDINYGYTF. Here the CDR3 DNA reads TGTGCCAGCAGTCTGGACATTAACTATGGCTACACCTTC.

CDR3 sequence reads: CASSLTSRGYTQYF. In DNA, the CDR3 is TGTGCCAGTAGTTTGACGTCCAGGGGGTATACGCAGTATTTT. V gene TRBV19 combines with J gene TRBJ2-3; 7 bases fit TRBD1. The trim removed 5 bases at V and 7 bases at J, leaving 9 bases unmatched. The CDR3 extends over 14 amino acids. Per the germline V gene, CDR1 is LNHDA and CDR2 is SQIVND (reference sequence).

The J gene is TRBJ1-2, the V gene TRBV30; D gene uncertain. Trimming stripped 3 bases from V and 0 bases from J, with 11 bases between. The V gene's germline CDR1 is GTSNPN and CDR2 SVGIG (reference sequence). This CDR3 has 14 residues. The CDR3 reads CAWSGLGTNYGYTF. The CDR3 bases are TGTGCCTGGAGCGGGTTAGGGACTAACTATGGCTACACCTTC.

The chain carries TRBV28 and TRBJ1-2, with D maybe TRBD1 (5 bases). The germline CDR1 and CDR2 sequences are MDHEN and SYDVKM. Trimming left V 7 bases short and J 1 base short, with 10 bases between. The CDR3 contains 13 residues. CDR3 bases: TGTGCCAGCACCCAACAGGATAACTATGGCTACACCTTC. Amino acid sequence: CASTQQDNYGYTF.

This clone was picked up a small number of times. This chain links TRBV30 with TRBJ1-4; 8 positions agree with TRBD1. The CDR3 sequence is 14 residues long. Germline lookup yields CDR1 GTSNPN and CDR2 SVGIG (reference sequence). Trimming took 7 bases from V and 5 from J; bases not matched to a gene: 9. The CDR3 reads CASQRDRRNEKLFF. The CDR3 coding sequence is TGTGCCTCCCAAAGGGACAGGCGGAATGAAAAACTGTTTTTT.